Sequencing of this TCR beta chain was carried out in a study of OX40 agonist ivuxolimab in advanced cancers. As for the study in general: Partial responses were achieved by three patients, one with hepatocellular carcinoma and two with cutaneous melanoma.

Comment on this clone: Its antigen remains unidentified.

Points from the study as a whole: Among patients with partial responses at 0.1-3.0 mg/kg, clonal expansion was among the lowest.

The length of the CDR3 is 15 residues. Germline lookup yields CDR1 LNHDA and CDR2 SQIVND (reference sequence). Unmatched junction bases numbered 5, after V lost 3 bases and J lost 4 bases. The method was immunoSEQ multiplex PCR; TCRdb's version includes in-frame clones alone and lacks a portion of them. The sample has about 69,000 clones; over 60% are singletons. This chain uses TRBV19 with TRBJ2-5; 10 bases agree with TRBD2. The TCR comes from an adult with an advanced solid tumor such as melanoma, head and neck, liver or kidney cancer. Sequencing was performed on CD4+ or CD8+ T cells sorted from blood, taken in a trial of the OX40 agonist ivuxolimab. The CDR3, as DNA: TGTGCCAGTAGTATGGCTAGCGGGGGATCAGAGACCCAGTACTTC. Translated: CASSMASGGSETQYF.